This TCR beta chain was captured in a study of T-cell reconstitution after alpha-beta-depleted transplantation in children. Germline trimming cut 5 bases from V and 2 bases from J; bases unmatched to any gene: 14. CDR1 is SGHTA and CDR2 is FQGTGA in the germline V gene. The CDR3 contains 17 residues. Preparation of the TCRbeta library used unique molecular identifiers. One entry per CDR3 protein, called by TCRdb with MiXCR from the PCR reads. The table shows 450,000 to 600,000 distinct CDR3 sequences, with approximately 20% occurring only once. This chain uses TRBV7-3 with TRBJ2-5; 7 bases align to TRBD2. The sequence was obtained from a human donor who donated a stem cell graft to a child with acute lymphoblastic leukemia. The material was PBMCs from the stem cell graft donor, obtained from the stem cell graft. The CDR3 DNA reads TGTGCCAGCAGCCGGCCTCTTTTCGGGGGGATTCAAGAGACCCAGTACTTC. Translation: CASSRPLFGGIQETQYF.